The clone carrying this T cell receptor beta chain turned up a few times. Its antigen is not known. Other DNA sequences in this specimen translate into the identical CDR3. Of the isolated RNA, all was reverse transcribed, and so the sequenced material was expressed TCRB transcripts. Some clones are missing from TCRdb's copy, which holds only in-frame ones; the method was immunoSEQ multiplex PCR. The sample has 130,000 to 150,000 clones, under 60% seen once. This sample is part of a study of beta chain features in type 1 diabetes. Study-level results: HLA effects on TCRB rearrangement stayed unresolved here. There were fewer insertions and more deletions at the VDJ junctions of type 1 diabetes patients. A moderate, significant TCRB CDR3 shortening appeared in type 1 diabetes across four CD4+ subsets.

The specimen was Tregs from blood. This receptor was taken from a man aged 18 to 30 in good health.

The CDR3 bases are TGTGCCAGCAGCTTAGTTCGAGAGACCCAGTACTTC. Residues: CASSLVRETQYF. The rearrangement links TRBV7-2 to TRBJ2-5, with no clear D. V was shortened by 1 base and J by 4 bases, with 4 bases between the two germline ends. Germline V CDR1 and CDR2: SGHTA, FQGNSA. The CDR3 runs 12 residues. Drawing the rest from reference TRBV7-2 and TRBJ2-5, the complete variable domain is GAGVSQSPSNKVTEKGKDVELRCDPISGHTALYWYRQSLGQGLEFLIYFQGNSAPDKSGLPSDRFSAERTGGSVSTLTIQRTQQEDSAVYLCASSLVRETQYFGPGTRLLVL.